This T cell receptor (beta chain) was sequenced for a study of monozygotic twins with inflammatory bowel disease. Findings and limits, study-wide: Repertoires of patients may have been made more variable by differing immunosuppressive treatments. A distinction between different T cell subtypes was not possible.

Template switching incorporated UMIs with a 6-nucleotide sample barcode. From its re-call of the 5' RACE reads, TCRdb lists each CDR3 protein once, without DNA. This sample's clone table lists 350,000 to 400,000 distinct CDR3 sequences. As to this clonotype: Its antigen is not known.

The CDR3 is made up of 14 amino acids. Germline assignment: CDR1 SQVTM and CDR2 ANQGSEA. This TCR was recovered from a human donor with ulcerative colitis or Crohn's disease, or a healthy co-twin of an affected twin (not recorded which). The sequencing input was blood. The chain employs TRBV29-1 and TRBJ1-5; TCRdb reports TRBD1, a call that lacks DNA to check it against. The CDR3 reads CSVRTGGVAQPQHF.